Sequencing of this TCR beta chain was carried out in a study of T cells in Graves' hyperthyroidism and ophthalmopathy. V was trimmed by 4 bases and J by 4 bases, leaving 17 bases between them. Germline CDR1 and CDR2: MNHEY and SMNVEV (reference sequence). This CDR3 is 15 amino acids long. TCR beta CDR3 regions were amplified from RNA. Researchers ran a first-round RT-PCR on the TCR CDR3 using the HTBI primer set. TCRdb analysed the multiplex PCR reads with MiXCR anew, one entry per CDR3 protein. The data contain around 520,000 distinct CDR3 sequences, around 15% of them singletons. The material sequenced was blood. The V call is TRBV27, the J call TRBJ2-7; D unclear. The TCR sequence derives from a woman aged 35 to 49 with Graves' hyperthyroidism. The CDR3 DNA follows: TGTGCCAGCAGTTCCGTCAGGCACCTGATGTACGAGCAGTACTTC. This translates into CASSSVRHLMYEQYF.